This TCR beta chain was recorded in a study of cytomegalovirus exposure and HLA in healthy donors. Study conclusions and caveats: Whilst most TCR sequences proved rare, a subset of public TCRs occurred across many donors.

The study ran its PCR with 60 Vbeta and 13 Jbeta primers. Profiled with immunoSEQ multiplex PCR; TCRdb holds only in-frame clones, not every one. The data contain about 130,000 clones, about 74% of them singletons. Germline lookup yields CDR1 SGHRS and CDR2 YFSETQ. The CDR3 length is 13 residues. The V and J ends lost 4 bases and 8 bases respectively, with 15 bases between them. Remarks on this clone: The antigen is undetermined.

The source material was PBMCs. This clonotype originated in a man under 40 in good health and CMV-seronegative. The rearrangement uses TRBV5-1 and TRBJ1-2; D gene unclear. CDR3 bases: TGCGCCAGCAGCGTGGCGGTGTTTTGGGGCTACACCTTC. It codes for CASSVAVFWGYTF.